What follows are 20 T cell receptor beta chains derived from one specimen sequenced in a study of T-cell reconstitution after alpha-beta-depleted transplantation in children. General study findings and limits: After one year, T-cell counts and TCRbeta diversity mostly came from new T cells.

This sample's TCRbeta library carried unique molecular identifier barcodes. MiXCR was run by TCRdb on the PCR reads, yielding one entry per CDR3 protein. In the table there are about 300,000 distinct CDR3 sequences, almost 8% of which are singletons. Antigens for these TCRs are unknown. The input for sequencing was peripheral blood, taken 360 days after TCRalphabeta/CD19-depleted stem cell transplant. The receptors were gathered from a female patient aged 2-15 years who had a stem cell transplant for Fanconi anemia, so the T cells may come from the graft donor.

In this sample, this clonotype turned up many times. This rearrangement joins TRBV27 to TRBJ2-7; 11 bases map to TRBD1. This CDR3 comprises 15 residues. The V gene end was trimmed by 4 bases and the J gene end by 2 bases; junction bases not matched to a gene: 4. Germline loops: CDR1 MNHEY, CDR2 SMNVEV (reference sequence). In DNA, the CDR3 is TGTGCCAGCAGTTCTCCGGGACAGGGGGCCTACGAGCAGTACTTC. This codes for CASSSPGQGAYEQYF.

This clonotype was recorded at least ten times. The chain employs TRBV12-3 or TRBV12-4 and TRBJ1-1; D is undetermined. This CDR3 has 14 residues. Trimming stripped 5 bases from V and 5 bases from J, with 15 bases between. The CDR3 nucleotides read TGTGCCAGCAGTAACAAATGGGTGGAGACTGAAGCTTTCTTT. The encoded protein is CASSNKWVETEAFF.

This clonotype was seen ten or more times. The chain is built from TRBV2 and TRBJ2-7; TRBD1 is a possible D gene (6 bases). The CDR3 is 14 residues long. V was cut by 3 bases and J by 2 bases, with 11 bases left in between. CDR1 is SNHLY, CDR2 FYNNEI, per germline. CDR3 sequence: CASSDFAGAYEQYV. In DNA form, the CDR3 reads TGTGCCAGCAGTGATTTTGCAGGGGCCTACGAGCAGTACGTC.

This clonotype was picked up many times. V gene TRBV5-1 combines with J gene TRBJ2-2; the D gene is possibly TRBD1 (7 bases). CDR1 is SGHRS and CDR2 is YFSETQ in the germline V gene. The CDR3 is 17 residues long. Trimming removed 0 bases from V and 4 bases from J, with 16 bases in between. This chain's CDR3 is CASSLVLDRTITGELFF. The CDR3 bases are TGCGCCAGCAGCTTGGTTCTGGACAGGACTATCACCGGGGAGCTGTTTTTT.

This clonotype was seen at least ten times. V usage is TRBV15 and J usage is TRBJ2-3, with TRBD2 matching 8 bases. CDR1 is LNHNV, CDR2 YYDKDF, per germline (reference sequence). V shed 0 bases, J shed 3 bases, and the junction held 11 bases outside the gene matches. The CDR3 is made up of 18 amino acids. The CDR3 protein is CATSRDPRSSGITDTQYF. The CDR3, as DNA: TGTGCCACCAGCAGAGATCCGAGAAGTAGCGGGATTACAGATACGCAGTATTTT.

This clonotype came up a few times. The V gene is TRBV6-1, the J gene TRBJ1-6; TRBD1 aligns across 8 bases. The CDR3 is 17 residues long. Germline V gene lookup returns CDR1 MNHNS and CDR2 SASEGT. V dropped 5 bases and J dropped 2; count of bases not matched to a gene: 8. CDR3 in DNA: TGTGCCAGCAGTCGTACAGGGGGGAGCACCTATAATTCACCCCTCCACTTT. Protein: CASSRTGGSTYNSPLHF.

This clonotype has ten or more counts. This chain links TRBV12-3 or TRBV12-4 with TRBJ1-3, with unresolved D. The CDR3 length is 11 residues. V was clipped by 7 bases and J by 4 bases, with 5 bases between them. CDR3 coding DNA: TGTGCCAGCACCTCAGGAAACACCATATATTTT. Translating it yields CASTSGNTIYF.

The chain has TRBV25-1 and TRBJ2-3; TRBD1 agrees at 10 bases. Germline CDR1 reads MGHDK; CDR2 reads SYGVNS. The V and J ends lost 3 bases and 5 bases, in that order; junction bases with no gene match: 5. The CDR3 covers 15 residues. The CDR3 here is CASSDRTGGIDTQYF. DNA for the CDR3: TGTGCCAGCAGTGATCGGACAGGGGGAATAGATACGCAGTATTTT.

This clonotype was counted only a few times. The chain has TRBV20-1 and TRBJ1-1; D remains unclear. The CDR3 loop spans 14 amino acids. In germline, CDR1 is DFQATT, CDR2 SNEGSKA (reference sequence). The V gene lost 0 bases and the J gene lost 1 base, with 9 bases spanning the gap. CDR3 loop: CSAREGYQNTEAFF. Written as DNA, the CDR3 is TGCAGTGCTAGAGAAGGGTACCAGAACACTGAAGCTTTCTTT.

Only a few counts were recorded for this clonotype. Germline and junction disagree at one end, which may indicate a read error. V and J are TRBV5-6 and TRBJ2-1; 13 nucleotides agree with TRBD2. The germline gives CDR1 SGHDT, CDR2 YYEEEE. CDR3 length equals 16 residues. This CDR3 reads CANSTLAGGPLNEQFF. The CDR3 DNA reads TGTGCCAACAGCACACTAGCGGGAGGGCCTCTCAATGAGCAGTTCTTC. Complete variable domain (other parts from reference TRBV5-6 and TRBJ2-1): DAGVTQSPTHLIKTRGQQVTLRCSPKSGHDTVSWYQQALGQGPQFIFQYYEEEERQRGNFPDRFSGHQFPNYSSELNVNALLLGDSALYLCANSTLAGGPLNEQFFGPGTRLTVL.

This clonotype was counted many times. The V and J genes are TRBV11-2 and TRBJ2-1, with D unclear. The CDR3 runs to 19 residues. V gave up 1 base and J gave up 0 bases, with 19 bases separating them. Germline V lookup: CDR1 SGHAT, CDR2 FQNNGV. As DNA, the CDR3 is TGTGCCAGCAGCTTAGGATCAATTGGGCAGTTAAGCTCCTACAATGAGCAGTTCTTC. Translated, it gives CASSLGSIGQLSSYNEQFF. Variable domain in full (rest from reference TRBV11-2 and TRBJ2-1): EAGVAQSPRYKIIEKRQSVAFWCNPISGHATLYWYQQILGQGPKLLIQFQNNGVVDDSQLPKDRFSAERLKGVDSTLKIQPAKLEDSAVYLCASSLGSIGQLSSYNEQFFGPGTRLTVL.

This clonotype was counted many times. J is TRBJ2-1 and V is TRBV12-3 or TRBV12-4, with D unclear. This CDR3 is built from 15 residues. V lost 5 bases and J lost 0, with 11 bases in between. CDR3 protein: CASSPDGSSYNEQFF. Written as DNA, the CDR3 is TGTGCCAGCAGTCCGGACGGTAGCTCCTACAATGAGCAGTTCTTC.

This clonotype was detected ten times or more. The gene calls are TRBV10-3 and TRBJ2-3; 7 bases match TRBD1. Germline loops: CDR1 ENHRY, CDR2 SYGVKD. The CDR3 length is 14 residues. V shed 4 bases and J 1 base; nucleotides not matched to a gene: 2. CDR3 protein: CAISAGTGTDTQYF. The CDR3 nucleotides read TGTGCCATCAGTGCCGGGACAGGCACAGATACGCAGTATTTT.

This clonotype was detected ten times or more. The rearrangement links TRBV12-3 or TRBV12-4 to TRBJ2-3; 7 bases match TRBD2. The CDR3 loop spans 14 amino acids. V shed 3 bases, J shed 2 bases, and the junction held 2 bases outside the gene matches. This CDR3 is CASSLTSPTDTQYF. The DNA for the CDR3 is TGTGCCAGCAGTTTGACTAGCCCCACAGATACGCAGTATTTT.

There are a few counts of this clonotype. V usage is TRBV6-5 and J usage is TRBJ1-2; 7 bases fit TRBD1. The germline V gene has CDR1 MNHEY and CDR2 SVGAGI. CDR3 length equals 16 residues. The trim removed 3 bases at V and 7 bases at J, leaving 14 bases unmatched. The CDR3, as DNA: TGTGCCAGCAGTTATCCCGACAGGGAGGCTAAGGGTGGCTACACCTTC. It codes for CASSYPDREAKGGYTF.

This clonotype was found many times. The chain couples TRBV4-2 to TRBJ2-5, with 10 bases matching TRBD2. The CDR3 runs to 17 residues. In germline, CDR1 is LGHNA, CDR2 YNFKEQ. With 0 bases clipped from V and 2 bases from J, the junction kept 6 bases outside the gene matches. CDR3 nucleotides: TGTGCCAGCAGCCAAGATGTTAGCGGGGGGCCTCAAGAGACCCAGTACTTC. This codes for CASSQDVSGGPQETQYF.

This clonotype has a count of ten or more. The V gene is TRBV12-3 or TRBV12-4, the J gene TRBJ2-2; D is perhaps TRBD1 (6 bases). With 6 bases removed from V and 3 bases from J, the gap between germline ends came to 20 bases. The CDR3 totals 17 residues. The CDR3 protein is CASSQKATGLDTGELFF. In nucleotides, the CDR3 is TGTGCCAGCAGCCAGAAAGCTACAGGGTTGGACACCGGGGAGCTGTTTTTT.

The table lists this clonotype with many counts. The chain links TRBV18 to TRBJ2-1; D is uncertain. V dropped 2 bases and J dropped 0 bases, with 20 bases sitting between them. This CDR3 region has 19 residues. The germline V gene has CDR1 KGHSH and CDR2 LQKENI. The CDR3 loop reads CASSPFGTVVRSSYNEQFF. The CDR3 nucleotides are TGTGCCAGCTCACCATTTGGTACCGTGGTGCGGAGCTCCTACAATGAGCAGTTCTTC.

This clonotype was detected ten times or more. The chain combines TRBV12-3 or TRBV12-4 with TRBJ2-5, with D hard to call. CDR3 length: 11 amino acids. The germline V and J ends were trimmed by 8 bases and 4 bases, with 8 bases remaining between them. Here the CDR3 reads CASSARETQYF. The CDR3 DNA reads TGTGCCAGCTCAGCGCGAGAGACCCAGTACTTC.

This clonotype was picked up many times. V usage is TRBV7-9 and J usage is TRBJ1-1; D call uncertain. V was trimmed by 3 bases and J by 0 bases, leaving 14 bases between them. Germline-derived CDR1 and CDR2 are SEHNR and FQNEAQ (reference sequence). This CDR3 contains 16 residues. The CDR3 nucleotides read TGTGCCAGCAGCTTCTGGGGAAGAGGTTTGAACACTGAAGCTTTCTTT. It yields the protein CASSFWGRGLNTEAFF.